These 24 T cell receptor beta chains share one sample of origin, sequenced in a study of control samples from healthy donors and cancer patients. This table comes from immunoSEQ multiplex PCR, and its TCRdb copy is limited to in-frame clones, with some not included. The sample consists of fewer than 500,000 clones, around 90% of them appearing once. Sequenced material: PBMCs. The source of these receptors is a man aged 40-50 years with head and neck cancer.

The genes are TRBV7-3 and TRBJ2-1; D not certain. V was shortened by 5 bases and J by 4 bases, with 15 bases between the two germline ends. There are 15 residues in the CDR3. Germline V lookup: CDR1 SGHTA, CDR2 FQGTGA. The CDR3 bases are TGTGCCAGCAGCCCAAGGGCTGGTAGATACAATGAGCAGTTCTTC. Its protein is CASSPRAGRYNEQFF. Variable domain in full (rest from reference TRBV7-3 and TRBJ2-1): GAGVSQTPSNKVTEKGKYVELRCDPISGHTALYWYRQSLGQGPEFLIYFQGTGAADDSGLPNDRFFAVRPEGSVSTLKIQRTERGDSAVYLCASSPRAGRYNEQFFGPGTRLTVL.

The rearrangement joins TRBV3-1 (or the pseudogene TRBV3-2) to TRBJ2-4; 11 nucleotides line up with TRBD2. J gave up 0 bases and V 2 bases, and 3 bases lay outside the gene matches. CDR3 length equals 17 residues. CDR1 is LGHDT, CDR2 YNNKEL, per germline (reference sequence). CDR3 in amino acids: CASSQTSGGLAKNIQYF. In nucleotides, the CDR3 is TGTGCCAGCAGCCAAACTAGCGGGGGACTAGCCAAAAACATTCAGTACTTC.

As regards this clone: Different DNA sequences within this sample yield the same CDR3. V is TRBV5-1 and J is TRBJ2-7; 8 nucleotides match TRBD2. V dropped 3 bases and J dropped 1; count of bases not matched to a gene: 3. CDR1 and CDR2 (germline): SGHRS, YFSETQ. The CDR3 covers 14 residues. The CDR3 sequence: CASSSTSGSYEQYF. The CDR3 DNA follows: TGCGCCAGCAGCTCCACTAGCGGTTCCTACGAGCAGTACTTC.

V gene TRBV13 combines with J gene TRBJ2-1; 12 bases are a match to TRBD2. Trimming cost V 5 bases and J 8 bases; bases outside gene matches: 7. The CDR3 runs 15 residues. Germline V gives CDR1 PRHDT, CDR2 FYEKMQ (reference sequence). The CDR3 sequence: CASSRLAGVGDEQFF. DNA for the CDR3: TGTGCCAGCAGCAGACTAGCGGGGGTTGGGGATGAGCAGTTCTTC.

CDR3 amino acids: CASSPYKIRSYGYTF. The DNA for the CDR3 is TGTGCCAGCAGCCCATATAAAATAAGAAGCTATGGCTACACCTTC. The chain is built from TRBV14 and TRBJ1-2, with D unclear. The CDR3 has 15 amino acids. V lost 4 bases and J 4 bases, leaving 16 bases between the germline ends. The germline V gene encodes CDR1 SGHDN and CDR2 FVKESK.

The genes are TRBV27 and TRBJ1-6; D is possibly TRBD1 (6 bases). The CDR3 contains 15 residues. Trimming stripped 6 bases from V and 7 bases from J, with 16 bases between. Per the germline V gene, CDR1 is MNHEY and CDR2 is SMNVEV (reference sequence). For the CDR3, the DNA is TGTGCCAGCAGACCGGGACACTCACTAAATTCACCCCTCCACTTT. Protein sequence: CASRPGHSLNSPLHF.

The genes are TRBV20-1 and TRBJ1-3; the D is unclear. This CDR3 spans 14 amino acids. Trimming stripped 3 bases from V and 0 bases from J, with 9 bases between. CDR1 is DFQATT, CDR2 SNEGSKA, per germline (reference sequence). CDR3 in DNA: TGCAGTGCTAGTGACGGAAACTCTGGAAACACCATATATTTT. Translation gives CSASDGNSGNTIYF.

In the case of this clone: At one end the junction does not follow the germline gene, possibly because of a read error. Other DNA sequences in the sample encode the same CDR3. In nucleotides, the CDR3 is TGTGCCAGCAGAGAAGACAGGCAGGCCAAAAACATTCAGTACTTC. It yields the protein CASREDRQAKNIQYF. This chain uses TRBV2 with TRBJ2-4; weak D call: TRBD1 (6 bases). Germline V gene lookup returns CDR1 SNHLY and CDR2 FYNNEI. There are 15 residues in the CDR3.

The chain combines TRBV6-1 with TRBJ1-5, with a tentative D call TRBD1 (5 bases). CDR1 and CDR2 (germline): MNHNS, SASEGT. The CDR3 is 16 residues long. Trimming removed 4 bases at V and 4 bases at J, with 17 bases between. As DNA, the CDR3 is TGTGCCAGCAGTGGCTCGGGGACGGCGAAGAATCAGCCCCAGCATTTT. Translated: CASSGSGTAKNQPQHF.

This clone appeared a few times. This chain joins TRBV5-6 and TRBJ1-4; 8 nucleotides line up with TRBD1. The CDR3 loop spans 13 amino acids. The junction had 4 bases not matched to a gene; V was cut back by 4 bases and J by 8 bases. From germline, CDR1 is SGHDT and CDR2 YYEEEE. In DNA, the CDR3 is TGTGCCAGCAGCACAGGGGGGAGCGAAAAACTGTTTTTT. It is translated as CASSTGGSEKLFF.

The chain couples TRBV28 to TRBJ2-3, with D possibly called TRBD1 or TRBD2 (5 bases each). The CDR3 spans 14 residues. The V end was cut by 11 bases, the J end by 0 bases, with 15 bases between. Germline loops: CDR1 MDHEN, CDR2 SYDVKM. CDR3 coding DNA: TGTGCCGGGAGAGACAGAATAAGCACAGATACGCAGTATTTT. Protein sequence: CAGRDRISTDTQYF.

The rearrangement uses TRBV24-1 and TRBJ1-1; D uncertain. The germline CDR1 and CDR2 sequences are KGHDR and SFDVKD. Between the trimmed V and J ends, which lost 7 bases and 1 base, there was a span of 18 bases. CDR3 size: 16 residues. The CDR3 protein is CATRRIVGLANTEAFF. In nucleotides, the CDR3 is TGTGCCACCAGGAGGATAGTCGGGTTGGCGAACACTGAAGCTTTCTTT.

This clone has just one count. The chain uses TRBV27 and TRBJ1-2; TRBD1 might be the D (5 bases). Germline lookup yields CDR1 MNHEY and CDR2 SMNVEV (reference sequence). The CDR3 runs to 14 residues. Trimming stripped 6 bases from V and 8 bases from J, with 19 bases between. The CDR3 DNA is TGTGCCAGCAGCGAATTGGGACCCGGCTGGGGCTACACCTTC. Its protein product is CASSELGPGWGYTF.

The CDR3, as DNA: TGCGCCAGCAGCCCCGGGACCTCAAACCGAGAAAAACTGTTTTTT. Translation gives CASSPGTSNREKLFF. This chain links TRBV4-3 with TRBJ1-4; TRBD1 is a possible D gene (5 bases). CDR1 is LGHNA, CDR2 YSLEER, per germline. The V and J ends lost 4 bases and 8 bases respectively, with 17 bases between them. This CDR3 region has 15 residues.

The rearrangement uses TRBV14 and TRBJ1-6; D remains ambiguous. Trimming removed 2 bases at V and 10 bases at J, with 9 bases between. This CDR3 spans 13 amino acids. Germline V gene sequence: CDR1 SGHDN, CDR2 FVKESK. Here the CDR3 DNA reads TGTGCCAGCAGCCAACTCATAGGGTCACCCCTCCACTTT. Its translation: CASSQLIGSPLHF.

The chain employs TRBV7-2 and TRBJ1-1; D uncertain. V gave up 5 bases and J gave up 1 base, with 8 bases separating them. Germline V lookup: CDR1 SGHTA, CDR2 FQGNSA. This CDR3 has 13 residues. The CDR3 here is CASSTGRNTEAFF. In DNA form, the CDR3 reads TGTGCCAGCAGCACGGGAAGGAACACTGAAGCTTTCTTT.

V gene TRBV5-1 combines with J gene TRBJ2-2; D ambiguous. This CDR3 region has 15 residues. CDR1 and CDR2 (germline): SGHRS, YFSETQ. V shed 0 bases and J shed 1 base, with 7 bases lying between them. CDR3 DNA sequence: TGCGCCAGCAGCTTGGCGGTCGTGAACACCGGGGAGCTGTTTTTT. It encodes CASSLAVVNTGELFF. The full variable domain, with the rest looked up from reference TRBV5-1 and TRBJ2-2, is KAGVTQTPRYLIKTRGQQVTLSCSPISGHRSVSWYQQTPGQGLQFLFEYFSETQRNKGNFPGRFSGRQFSNSRSEMNVSTLELGDSALYLCASSLAVVNTGELFFGEGSRLTVL.

The chain recombines TRBV5-1 with TRBJ1-6; TRBD1 agrees at 10 bases. After removal of 4 bases from V and 9 bases from J, the junction contained 7 bases not matched to a gene. This CDR3 is 15 amino acids long. Germline V gene sequence: CDR1 SGHRS, CDR2 YFSETQ. The DNA for the CDR3 is TGCGCCAGCAGCCACCGGGACAGGGGTGCTTCACCCCTCCACTTT. Amino acid sequence: CASSHRDRGASPLHF.

Remarks on this clone: In the same sample, other DNA sequences code for this CDR3. This chain links TRBV19 with TRBJ2-6; no clear D. The CDR3 has 14 amino acids. V was shortened by 3 bases and J by 2 bases, with 5 bases between the two germline ends. The germline gives CDR1 LNHDA, CDR2 SQIVND (reference sequence). The CDR3 reads CASSIGAGANVLTF. CDR3 nucleotides: TGTGCCAGTAGTATTGGGGCTGGGGCCAACGTCCTGACTTTC. The variable domain in full, with the rest retrieved from reference TRBV19 and TRBJ2-6, is DGGITQSPKYLFRKEGQNVTLSCEQNLNHDAMYWYRQDPGQGLRLIYYSQIVNDFQKGDIAEGYSVSREKKESFPLTVTSAQKNPTAFYLCASSIGAGANVLTFGAGSRLTVL.

The chain has TRBV28 and TRBJ2-7; 8 bases fit TRBD1. The V gene end was trimmed by 7 bases and the J gene end by 2 bases; junction bases not matched to a gene: 13. CDR1 MDHEN and CDR2 SYDVKM come from the germline V gene. This CDR3 has 16 amino acids. The CDR3 is CASTYLAGTGAYEQYF. CDR3 DNA sequence: TGTGCCAGCACTTACCTAGCCGGGACAGGCGCCTACGAGCAGTACTTC.

The chain joins TRBV4-3 to TRBJ2-2; possibly TRBD2 for D (6 bases). Germline V gene lookup returns CDR1 LGHNA and CDR2 YSLEER. The CDR3 totals 13 residues. The ends were cut back, 1 base at V and 8 bases at J, with 8 bases in the middle. The CDR3 sequence is CASSQVSGGELFF. The CDR3 region has the DNA TGCGCCAGCAGCCAAGTGAGCGGGGGGGAGCTGTTTTTT.

The V call is TRBV3-1 (or the pseudogene TRBV3-2), the J call TRBJ1-2; D not certain. CDR1 and CDR2 from the germline V gene are LGHDT and YNNKEL (reference sequence). V lost 3 bases, J lost 7 bases, and 21 bases lay in between. This CDR3 has 16 residues. CDR3 sequence: CASSHKIPPGFCGYTF. CDR3 DNA: TGTGCCAGCAGCCATAAAATCCCTCCCGGGTTCTGTGGCTACACCTTC.

This chain joins TRBV19 and TRBJ2-5; D gene ambiguous. Germline V lookup: CDR1 LNHDA, CDR2 SQIVND (reference sequence). The V end was cut by 3 bases, the J end by 5 bases, with 7 bases between. The CDR3 contains 12 residues. The CDR3 sequence: CASSIGVETQYF. For the CDR3, the DNA is TGTGCCAGTAGTATCGGTGTGGAGACCCAGTACTTC.

The V gene is TRBV6-5, the J gene TRBJ2-1; D is possibly TRBD1 or TRBD2 (6 bases each). This CDR3 is built from 15 residues. Germline V gives CDR1 MNHEY, CDR2 SVGAGI. V lost 8 bases to trimming and J lost 5 bases, with 19 bases between them. This CDR3 reads CASEQGGGGNNEQFF. The CDR3 nucleotides are TGTGCCAGCGAACAGGGTGGTGGGGGGAACAATGAGCAGTTCTTC.